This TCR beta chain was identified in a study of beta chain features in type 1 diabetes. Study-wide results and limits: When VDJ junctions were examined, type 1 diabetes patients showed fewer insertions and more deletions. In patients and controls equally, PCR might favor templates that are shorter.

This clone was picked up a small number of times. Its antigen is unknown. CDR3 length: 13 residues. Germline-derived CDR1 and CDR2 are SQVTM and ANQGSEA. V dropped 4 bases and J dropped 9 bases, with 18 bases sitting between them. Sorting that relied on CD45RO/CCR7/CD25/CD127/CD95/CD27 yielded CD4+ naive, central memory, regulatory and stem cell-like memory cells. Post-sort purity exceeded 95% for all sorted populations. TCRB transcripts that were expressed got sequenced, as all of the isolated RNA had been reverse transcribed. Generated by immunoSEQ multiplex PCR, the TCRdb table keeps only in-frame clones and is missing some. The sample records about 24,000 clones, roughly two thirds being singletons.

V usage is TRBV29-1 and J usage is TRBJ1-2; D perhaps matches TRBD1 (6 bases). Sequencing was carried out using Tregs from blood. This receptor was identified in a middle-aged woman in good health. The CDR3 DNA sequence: TGCAGCGTTGTGTACGAGAACAGGGCGAGCTACACCTTC. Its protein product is CSVVYENRASYTF.